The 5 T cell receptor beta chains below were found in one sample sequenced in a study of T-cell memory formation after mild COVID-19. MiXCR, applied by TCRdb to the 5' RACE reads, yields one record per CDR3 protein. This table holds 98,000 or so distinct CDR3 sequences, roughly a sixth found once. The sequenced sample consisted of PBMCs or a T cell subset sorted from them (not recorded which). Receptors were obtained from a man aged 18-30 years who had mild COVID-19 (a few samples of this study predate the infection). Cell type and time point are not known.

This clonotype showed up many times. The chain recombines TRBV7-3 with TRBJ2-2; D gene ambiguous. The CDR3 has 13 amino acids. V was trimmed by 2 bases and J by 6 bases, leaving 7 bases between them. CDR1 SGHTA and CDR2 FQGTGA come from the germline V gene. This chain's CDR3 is CASSLVVSGELFF. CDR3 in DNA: TGTGCCAGCAGCTTAGTGGTTTCCGGGGAGCTGTTTTTT.

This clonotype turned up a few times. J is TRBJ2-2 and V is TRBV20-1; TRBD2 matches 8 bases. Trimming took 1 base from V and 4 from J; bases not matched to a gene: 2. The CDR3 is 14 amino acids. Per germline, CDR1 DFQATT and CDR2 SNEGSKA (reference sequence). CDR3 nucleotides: TGCAGTGCTAGAGGACTAGCGTCCACCGGGGAGCTGTTTTTT. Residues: CSARGLASTGELFF.

The CDR3: CASSWTENTEAFF. Here the CDR3 DNA reads TGTGCCAGCTCGTGGACGGAGAACACTGAAGCTTTCTTT. V usage is TRBV18 and J usage is TRBJ1-1; D remains ambiguous. Trimming removed 6 bases at V and 1 base at J, with 9 bases between. The CDR3 has 13 residues. From germline, CDR1 is KGHSH and CDR2 LQKENI. The full variable domain, its missing parts supplied by reference TRBV18 and TRBJ1-1, is NAGVMQNPRHLVRRRGQEARLRCSPMKGHSHVYWYRQLPEEGLKFMVYLQKENIIDESGMPKERFSAEFPKEGPSILRIQQVVRGDSAAYFCASSWTENTEAFFGQGTRLTVV.

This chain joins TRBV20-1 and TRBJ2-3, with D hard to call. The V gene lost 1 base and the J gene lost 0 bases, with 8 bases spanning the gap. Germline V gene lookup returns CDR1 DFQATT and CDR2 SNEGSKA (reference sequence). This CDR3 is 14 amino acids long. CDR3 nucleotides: TGCAGTGCTAGAGGGCAGACAAGCACAGATACGCAGTATTTT. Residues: CSARGQTSTDTQYF.

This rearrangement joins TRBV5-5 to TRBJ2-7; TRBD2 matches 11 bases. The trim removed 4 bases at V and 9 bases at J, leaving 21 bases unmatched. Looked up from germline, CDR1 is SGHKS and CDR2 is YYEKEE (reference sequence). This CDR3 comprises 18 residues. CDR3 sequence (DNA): TGTGCCAGCAGCCACAGGGGGTTAGGGCTAGCGGGGGGCGCTTGGCAGTACTTC. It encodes CASSHRGLGLAGGAWQYF.